This paragraph covers one T cell receptor (beta chain) sequence. The authors took blood RNA from unsorted whole blood and also extracted germline DNA. Trimming cost V 6 bases and J 5 bases, with 4 bases left between them. Germline-derived CDR1 and CDR2 are MDHEN and SYDVKM. The CDR3 has 11 residues. These data are taken from a study of tumor-infiltrating lymphocytes in primary liver carcinoma. A constant-region primer primed TCR beta cDNA synthesis from roughly 510 ng of total RNA. ARM-PCR was slightly modified, and three nested multiplex PCR rounds with it gave rise to the TCR beta libraries. Forward primers for TRBV1-TRBV30 and a C-beta reverse primer served the first two PCR rounds, at about 10 cycles each. TCRdb fed the multiplex PCR reads into MiXCR, producing one record per CDR3 protein. The sample includes over 250,000 distinct CDR3 sequences, nearly 60% of them seen just once.

The sequencing sample was made of peripheral blood. The clonotype originates from a woman aged 25-40 years with primary liver carcinoma and hepatitis B virus infection. V usage is TRBV28 and J usage is TRBJ2-2, with D unresolved. The CDR3 region is CASRATGELFF. The DNA of the CDR3 is TGTGCCAGCAGGGCTACCGGGGAGCTGTTTTTT.